This is a list of T cell receptor beta chains from one sample in a study of CD4+ T cells in melanoma. The data were produced by immunoSEQ multiplex PCR, yet TCRdb's version contains in-frame clones alone and is incomplete. In the table there are roughly 10,000 clones, roughly two thirds of which are singletons. Sequenced: cells from a culture (not recorded whether cultured in vitro). The receptor source for this set is a human donor with melanoma. Each CDR3 is given with its conserved first and last residue. Each record gives: V gene, CDR3 length, J gene, D gene, clone size, CDR3 protein, CDR3 DNA. The D gene is left open where the match is weak. Clone size, where shown, is once, few, many, or a class for clones that have expanded.

V gene: TRBV9; CDR3 length: 15; J gene: TRBJ2-5; D gene: .; clone size: .; CDR3 protein: CASSVGTGRIETQYF; CDR3 DNA: TGTGCCAGCAGCGTAGGGACGGGGAGGATAGAGACCCAGTACTTC
V gene: TRBV18; CDR3 length: 16; J gene: TRBJ2-3; D gene: TRBD2; clone size: .; CDR3 protein: CASSPRSGGAIDTQYF; CDR3 DNA: TGTGCCAGCTCACCCCGGAGCGGGGGGGCCATAGATACGCAGTATTTT
V gene: TRBV2; CDR3 length: 13; J gene: TRBJ1-2; D gene: TRBD1; clone size: once; CDR3 protein: CANYRDREYGYTF; CDR3 DNA: TGTGCCAACTACCGGGACAGAGAGTATGGCTACACCTTC
V gene: TRBV7-2; CDR3 length: 14; J gene: TRBJ2-3; D gene: TRBD2; clone size: .; CDR3 protein: CASSLTTSGRTQYF; CDR3 DNA: TGTGCCAGCAGCTTAACAACTAGCGGGCGTACGCAGTATTTT
V gene: TRBV13; CDR3 length: 15; J gene: TRBJ1-2; D gene: TRBD1; clone size: .; CDR3 protein: CASSLTGTGDYGYTF; CDR3 DNA: TGTGCCAGCAGCCTTACCGGGACAGGAGATTATGGCTACACCTTC
V gene: TRBV5-4; CDR3 length: 14; J gene: TRBJ1-6; D gene: .; clone size: few; CDR3 protein: CASSAGTVDSPLHF; CDR3 DNA: TGTGCCAGCAGCGCCGGGACCGTGGATTCACCCCTCCACTTT
V gene: TRBV5-1; CDR3 length: 15; J gene: TRBJ1-1; D gene: .; clone size: .; CDR3 protein: CASKYRVGVNTEAFF; CDR3 DNA: TGCGCCAGCAAATACAGGGTAGGGGTGAACACTGAAGCTTTCTTT
V gene: TRBV9; CDR3 length: 20; J gene: TRBJ2-1; D gene: TRBD2; clone size: .; CDR3 protein: CASSVAGTSGSFRSYNEQFF; CDR3 DNA: TGTGCCAGCAGCGTAGCAGGGACTAGCGGGTCATTCCGCTCCTACAATGAGCAGTTCTTC
V gene: TRBV7-9; CDR3 length: 17; J gene: TRBJ1-2; D gene: TRBD1; clone size: .; CDR3 protein: CASSSLLTGEVNYGYTF; CDR3 DNA: TGTGCCAGCAGCTCGTTACTTACAGGGGAGGTCAATTATGGCTACACCTTC
V gene: TRBV6-5; CDR3 length: 13; J gene: TRBJ1-2; D gene: .; clone size: .; CDR3 protein: CASRRTGYYGYTF; CDR3 DNA: TGTGCCAGCAGGAGAACAGGATACTATGGCTACACCTTC
V gene: TRBV10-3; CDR3 length: 15; J gene: TRBJ2-7; D gene: TRBD2; clone size: .; CDR3 protein: CATERGTSANYEQYF; CDR3 DNA: TGTGCCACCGAGAGGGGGACTAGCGCAAACTACGAGCAGTACTTC
V gene: TRBV10-3; CDR3 length: 15; J gene: TRBJ2-4; D gene: TRBD1; clone size: few; CDR3 protein: CAISEPRTGGKIQYF; CDR3 DNA: TGTGCCATCAGTGAGCCGAGGACAGGGGGGAAGATTCAGTACTTC
V gene: TRBV6-5; CDR3 length: 13; J gene: TRBJ1-3; D gene: TRBD1; clone size: .; CDR3 protein: CASSRTGENTIYF; CDR3 DNA: TGTGCCAGCAGCCGGACAGGAGAAAACACCATATATTTT
V gene: TRBV30; CDR3 length: 16; J gene: TRBJ2-5; D gene: .; clone size: .; CDR3 protein: CAWSVRDIWVQETQYF; CDR3 DNA: TGTGCCTGGAGTGTCAGGGACATATGGGTCCAAGAGACCCAGTACTTC
V gene: TRBV21-1; CDR3 length: 16; J gene: TRBJ2-6; D gene: .; clone size: medium-sized; CDR3 protein: CATRTGSSSGANVLTF; CDR3 DNA: TGTGCCACAAGGACAGGAAGCAGCTCTGGGGCCAACGTCCTGACTTTC
V gene: TRBV9; CDR3 length: 16; J gene: TRBJ2-7; D gene: .; clone size: .; CDR3 protein: CASSVGANRAIYEQYF; CDR3 DNA: TGTGCCAGCAGCGTAGGGGCAAACAGAGCAATCTACGAGCAGTACTTC
V gene: TRBV29-1; CDR3 length: 10; J gene: TRBJ2-3; D gene: .; clone size: .; CDR3 protein: CSTNTDTQYF; CDR3 DNA: TGCAGCACAAACACAGATACGCAGTATTTT
V gene: TRBV27; CDR3 length: 15; J gene: TRBJ1-6; D gene: .; clone size: .; CDR3 protein: CASSSQGMGNSPLHF; CDR3 DNA: TGTGCCAGCAGTTCTCAGGGGATGGGGAATTCACCCCTCCACTTT
V gene: TRBV13; CDR3 length: 17; J gene: TRBJ2-3; D gene: TRBD2; clone size: .; CDR3 protein: CASSYLLAGGKADTQYF; CDR3 DNA: TGTGCCAGCAGCTACCTTCTAGCGGGGGGTAAGGCAGATACGCAGTATTTT
V gene: TRBV19; CDR3 length: 13; J gene: TRBJ2-5; D gene: .; clone size: few; CDR3 protein: CASSLTFAETQYF; CDR3 DNA: TGTGCCAGTAGTCTGACCTTTGCGGAGACCCAGTACTTC
V gene: TRBV19; CDR3 length: 14; J gene: TRBJ1-1; D gene: TRBD1; clone size: .; CDR3 protein: CASSRQGAITEAFF; CDR3 DNA: TGTGCCAGTAGTCGTCAGGGGGCCATCACTGAAGCTTTCTTT
V gene: TRBV18; CDR3 length: 15; J gene: TRBJ1-5; D gene: TRBD1; clone size: .; CDR3 protein: CASSQDRGHGQPQHF; CDR3 DNA: TGTGCCAGCTCACAAGACAGGGGGCACGGTCAGCCCCAGCATTTT